The clone carrying this TCR beta chain was observed a few times. Its antigen is unidentified. The CDR3 contains 13 residues. The ends lost 8 bases at V and 6 bases at J; junction bases unmatched: 7. The data derive from a study of response to subunit inactivated influenza vaccine. General study results and limits: There was a suggestion from the authors that each seasonal influenza vaccination recruits few new T cells.

TCRdb re-called the RT-PCR reads with MiXCR, one entry per CDR3 protein. Of almost 600,000 distinct CDR3 sequences in the sample, less than 15% are singletons; the top ten hold around 10%. The sequences come from PBMCs from blood, collected about 11 days after vaccination. The chain employs TRBV12-3 or TRBV12-4 and TRBJ2-4; 7 bases line up with TRBD2. The clonotype originates from a man aged 45-65 years who received an inactivated influenza vaccine. The CDR3 nucleotides are TGTGCCAGCGGGACTAATCGCGGAAACATTCAGTACTTC. It translates to CASGTNRGNIQYF.